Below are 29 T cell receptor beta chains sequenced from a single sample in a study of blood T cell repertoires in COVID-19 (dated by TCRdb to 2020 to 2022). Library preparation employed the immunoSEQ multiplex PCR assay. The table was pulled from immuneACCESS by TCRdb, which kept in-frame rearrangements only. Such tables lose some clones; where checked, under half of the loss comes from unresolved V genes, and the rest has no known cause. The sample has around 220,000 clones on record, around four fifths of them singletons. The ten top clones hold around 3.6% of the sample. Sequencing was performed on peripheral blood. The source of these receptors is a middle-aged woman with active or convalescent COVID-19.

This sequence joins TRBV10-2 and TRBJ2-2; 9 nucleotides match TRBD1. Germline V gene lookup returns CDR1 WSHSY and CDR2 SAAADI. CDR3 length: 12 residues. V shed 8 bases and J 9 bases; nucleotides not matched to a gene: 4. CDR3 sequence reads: CASGQGRRELFF. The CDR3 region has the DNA TGCGCCAGCGGACAGGGGAGGCGGGAGCTGTTTTTT.

CDR3 region: CSVEDLTGKQETQYF. CDR3 coding DNA: TGCAGCGTTGAAGATCTAACGGGGAAACAAGAGACCCAGTACTTC. V usage is TRBV29-1 and J usage is TRBJ2-5, with a possible D match to TRBD2 (5 bases). Trimming cost V 0 bases and J 2 bases, with 13 bases left between them. Germline CDR1 SQVTM, CDR2 ANQGSEA. This CDR3 spans 15 amino acids.

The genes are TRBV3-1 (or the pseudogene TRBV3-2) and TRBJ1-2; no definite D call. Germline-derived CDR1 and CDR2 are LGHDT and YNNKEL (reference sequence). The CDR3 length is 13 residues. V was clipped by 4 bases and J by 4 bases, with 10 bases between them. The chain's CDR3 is CASSLSEGYGYTF. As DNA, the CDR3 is TGTGCCAGCAGCCTTTCGGAGGGCTATGGCTACACCTTC.

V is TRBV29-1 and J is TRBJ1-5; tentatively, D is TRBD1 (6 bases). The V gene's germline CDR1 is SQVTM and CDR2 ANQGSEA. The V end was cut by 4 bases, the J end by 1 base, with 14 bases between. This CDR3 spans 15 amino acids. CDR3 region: CSVAQGGGSNQPQHF. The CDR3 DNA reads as TGCAGCGTTGCACAGGGTGGGGGAAGCAATCAGCCCCAGCATTTT.

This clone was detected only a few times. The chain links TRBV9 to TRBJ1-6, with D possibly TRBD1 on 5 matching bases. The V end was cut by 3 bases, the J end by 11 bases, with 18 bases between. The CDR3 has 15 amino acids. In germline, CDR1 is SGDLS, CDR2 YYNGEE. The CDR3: CASSASRGDRAPLHF. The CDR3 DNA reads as TGTGCCAGCAGCGCCTCCCGGGGGGATAGGGCACCCCTCCACTTT.

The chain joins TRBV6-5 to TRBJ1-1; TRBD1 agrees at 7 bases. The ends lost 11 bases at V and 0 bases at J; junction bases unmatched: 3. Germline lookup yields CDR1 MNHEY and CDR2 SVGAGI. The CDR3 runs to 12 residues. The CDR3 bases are TGTGCCGGGGACAGATTGAACACTGAAGCTTTCTTT. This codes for CAGDRLNTEAFF.

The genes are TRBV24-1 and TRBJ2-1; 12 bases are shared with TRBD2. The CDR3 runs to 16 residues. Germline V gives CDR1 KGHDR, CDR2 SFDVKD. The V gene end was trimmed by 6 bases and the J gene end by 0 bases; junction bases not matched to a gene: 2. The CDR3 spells CATSSSGGASYNEQFF. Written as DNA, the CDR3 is TGTGCCACCAGTTCTAGCGGGGGGGCCTCCTACAATGAGCAGTTCTTC.

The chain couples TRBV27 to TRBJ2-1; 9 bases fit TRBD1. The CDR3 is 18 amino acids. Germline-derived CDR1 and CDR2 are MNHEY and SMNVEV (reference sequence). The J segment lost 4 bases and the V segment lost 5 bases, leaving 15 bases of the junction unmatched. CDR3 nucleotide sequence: TGTGCCAGCAGTCGTCCTCCTCCCGGGACAGGGTTTTACAATGAGCAGTTCTTC. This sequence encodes CASSRPPPGTGFYNEQFF.

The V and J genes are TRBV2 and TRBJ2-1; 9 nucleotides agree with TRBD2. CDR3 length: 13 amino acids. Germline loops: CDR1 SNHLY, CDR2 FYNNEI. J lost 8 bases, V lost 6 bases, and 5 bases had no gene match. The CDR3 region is CASRAGGRYEQFF. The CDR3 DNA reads TGTGCCAGCAGAGCGGGGGGCCGCTATGAGCAGTTCTTC.

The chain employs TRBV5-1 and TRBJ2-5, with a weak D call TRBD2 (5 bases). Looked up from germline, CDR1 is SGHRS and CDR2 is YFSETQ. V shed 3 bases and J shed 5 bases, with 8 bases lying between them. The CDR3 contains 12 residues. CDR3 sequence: CASSWTSETQYF. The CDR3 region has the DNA TGCGCCAGCAGCTGGACTTCTGAGACCCAGTACTTC. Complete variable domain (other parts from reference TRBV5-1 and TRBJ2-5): KAGVTQTPRYLIKTRGQQVTLSCSPISGHRSVSWYQQTPGQGLQFLFEYFSETQRNKGNFPGRFSGRQFSNSRSEMNVSTLELGDSALYLCASSWTSETQYFGPGTRLLVL.

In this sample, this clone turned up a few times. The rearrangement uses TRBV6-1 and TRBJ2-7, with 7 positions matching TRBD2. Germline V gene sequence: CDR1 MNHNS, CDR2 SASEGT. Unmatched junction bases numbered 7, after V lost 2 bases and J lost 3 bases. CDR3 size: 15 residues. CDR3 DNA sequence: TGTGCCAGCAGTGAACGGGGGGTAAATAACTACGAGCAGTACTTC. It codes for CASSERGVNNYEQYF.

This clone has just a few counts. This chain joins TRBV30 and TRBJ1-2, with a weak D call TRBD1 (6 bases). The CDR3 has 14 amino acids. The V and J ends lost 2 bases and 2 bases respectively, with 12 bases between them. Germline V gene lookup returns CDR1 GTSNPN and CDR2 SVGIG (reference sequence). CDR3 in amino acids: CAWSPQGRNYGYTF. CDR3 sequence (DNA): TGTGCCTGGAGTCCCCAGGGGAGAAACTATGGCTACACCTTC. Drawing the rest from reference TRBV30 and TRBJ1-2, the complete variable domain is SQTIHQWPATLVQPVGSPLSLECTVEGTSNPNLYWYRQAAGRGLQLLFYSVGIGQISSEVPQNLSASRPQDRQFILSSKKLLLSDSGFYLCAWSPQGRNYGYTFGSGTRLTVV.

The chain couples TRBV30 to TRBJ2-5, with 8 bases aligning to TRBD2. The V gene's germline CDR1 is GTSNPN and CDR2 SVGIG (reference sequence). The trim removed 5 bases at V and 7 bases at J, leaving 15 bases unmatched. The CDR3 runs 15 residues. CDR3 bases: TGTGCCTGGGGGTTGCGGGGGGCCCCCCAGGGGACCCAGTACTTC. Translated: CAWGLRGAPQGTQYF.

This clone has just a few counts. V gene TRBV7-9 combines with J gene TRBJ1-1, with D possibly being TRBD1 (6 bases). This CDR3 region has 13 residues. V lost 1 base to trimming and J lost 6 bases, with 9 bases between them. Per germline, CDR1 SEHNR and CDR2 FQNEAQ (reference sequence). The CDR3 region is CASSLDTGSEAFF. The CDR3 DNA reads TGTGCCAGCAGCTTAGATACAGGGTCTGAAGCTTTCTTT.

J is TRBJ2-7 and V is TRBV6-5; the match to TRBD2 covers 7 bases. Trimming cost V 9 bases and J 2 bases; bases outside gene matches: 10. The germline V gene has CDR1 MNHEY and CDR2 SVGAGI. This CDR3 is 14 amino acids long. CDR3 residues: CASGGEYRTYEQYV. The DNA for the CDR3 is TGTGCCAGTGGGGGGGAATACCGGACCTACGAGCAGTACGTC.

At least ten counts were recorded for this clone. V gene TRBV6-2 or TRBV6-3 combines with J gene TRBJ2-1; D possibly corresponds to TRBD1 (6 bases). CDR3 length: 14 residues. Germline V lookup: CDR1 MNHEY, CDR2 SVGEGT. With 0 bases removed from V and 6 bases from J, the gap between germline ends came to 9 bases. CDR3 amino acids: CASSYSVRGNEQFF. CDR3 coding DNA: TGTGCCAGCAGTTACTCGGTCAGGGGCAATGAGCAGTTCTTC.

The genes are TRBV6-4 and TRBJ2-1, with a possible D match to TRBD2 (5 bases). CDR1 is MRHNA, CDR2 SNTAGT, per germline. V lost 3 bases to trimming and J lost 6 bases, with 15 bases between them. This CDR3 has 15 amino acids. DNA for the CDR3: TGTGCCAGCAGTGATAGTCGGGGTACGGGCAATGAGCAGTTCTTC. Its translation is CASSDSRGTGNEQFF.

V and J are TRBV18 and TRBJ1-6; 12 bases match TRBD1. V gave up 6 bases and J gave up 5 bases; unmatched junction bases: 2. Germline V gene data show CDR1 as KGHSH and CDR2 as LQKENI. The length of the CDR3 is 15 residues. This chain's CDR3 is CASSGQGAHNSPLHF. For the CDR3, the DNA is TGTGCCAGCTCGGGACAGGGGGCGCATAATTCACCCCTCCACTTT.

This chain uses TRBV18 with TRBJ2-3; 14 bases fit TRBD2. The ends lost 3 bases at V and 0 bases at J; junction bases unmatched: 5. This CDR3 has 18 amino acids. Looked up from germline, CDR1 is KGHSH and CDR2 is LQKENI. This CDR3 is CASSPTSGGAWSTDTQYF. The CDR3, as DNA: TGTGCCAGCTCACCGACTAGCGGGGGGGCCTGGAGCACAGATACGCAGTATTTT. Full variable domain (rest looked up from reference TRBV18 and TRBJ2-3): NAGVMQNPRHLVRRRGQEARLRCSPMKGHSHVYWYRQLPEEGLKFMVYLQKENIIDESGMPKERFSAEFPKEGPSILRIQQVVRGDSAAYFCASSPTSGGAWSTDTQYFGPGTRLTVL.

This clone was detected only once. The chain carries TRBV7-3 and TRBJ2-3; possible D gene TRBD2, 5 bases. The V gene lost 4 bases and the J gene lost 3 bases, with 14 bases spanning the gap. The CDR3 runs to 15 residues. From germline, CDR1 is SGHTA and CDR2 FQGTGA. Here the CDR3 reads CASSSVGGGTDTQYF. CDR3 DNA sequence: TGTGCCAGCAGCTCGGTAGGAGGAGGAACAGATACGCAGTATTTT.

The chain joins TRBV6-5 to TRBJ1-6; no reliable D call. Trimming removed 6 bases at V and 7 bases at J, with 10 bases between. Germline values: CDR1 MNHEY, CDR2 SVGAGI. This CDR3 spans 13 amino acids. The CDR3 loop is CASRGAGNSPLHF. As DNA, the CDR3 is TGTGCCAGCAGGGGCGCTGGAAATTCACCCCTCCACTTT.

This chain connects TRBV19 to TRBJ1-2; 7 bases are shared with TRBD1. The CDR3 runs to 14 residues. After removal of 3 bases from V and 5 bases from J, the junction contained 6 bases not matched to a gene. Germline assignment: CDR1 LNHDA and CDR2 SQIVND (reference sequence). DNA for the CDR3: TGTGCCAGTAGTATTCGGGGACAGCGGTATGGCTACACCTTC. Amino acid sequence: CASSIRGQRYGYTF.

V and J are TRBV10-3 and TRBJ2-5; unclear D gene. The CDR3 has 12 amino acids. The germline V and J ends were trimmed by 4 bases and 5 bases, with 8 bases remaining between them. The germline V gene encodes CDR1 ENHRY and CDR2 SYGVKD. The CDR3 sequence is CAISGSEETQYF. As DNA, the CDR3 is TGTGCCATCAGTGGGTCGGAGGAGACCCAGTACTTC.

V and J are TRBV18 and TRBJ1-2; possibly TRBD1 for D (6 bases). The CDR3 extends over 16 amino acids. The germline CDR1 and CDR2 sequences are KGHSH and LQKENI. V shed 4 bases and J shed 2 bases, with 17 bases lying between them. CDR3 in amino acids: CASSHERTAANYGYTF. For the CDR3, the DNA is TGTGCCAGCTCACATGAAAGGACAGCGGCCAACTATGGCTACACCTTC.

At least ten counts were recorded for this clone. CDR3 nucleotide sequence: TGTGCCAGCAGCCCTCCGGGACAGCGCGGTAACTATGGCTACACCTTC. Protein: CASSPPGQRGNYGYTF. V is TRBV3-1 (or the pseudogene TRBV3-2) and J is TRBJ1-2, with 7 bases fitting TRBD1. The CDR3 is 16 residues long. From germline, CDR1 is LGHDT and CDR2 YNNKEL (reference sequence). J was trimmed by 1 base and V by 4 bases; bases with no gene match: 9.

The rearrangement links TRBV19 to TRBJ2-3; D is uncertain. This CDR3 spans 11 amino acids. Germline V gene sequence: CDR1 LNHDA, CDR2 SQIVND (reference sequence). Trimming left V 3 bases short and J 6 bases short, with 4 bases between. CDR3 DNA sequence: TGTGCCAGTAGTATTAGCGATACGCAGTATTTT. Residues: CASSISDTQYF.

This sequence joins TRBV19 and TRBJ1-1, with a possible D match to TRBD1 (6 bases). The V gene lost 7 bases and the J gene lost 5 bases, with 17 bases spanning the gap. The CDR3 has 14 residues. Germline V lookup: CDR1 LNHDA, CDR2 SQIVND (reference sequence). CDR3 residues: CASNPYRDGTEAFF. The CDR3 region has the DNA TGTGCCAGTAACCCATACAGGGACGGGACTGAAGCTTTCTTT.

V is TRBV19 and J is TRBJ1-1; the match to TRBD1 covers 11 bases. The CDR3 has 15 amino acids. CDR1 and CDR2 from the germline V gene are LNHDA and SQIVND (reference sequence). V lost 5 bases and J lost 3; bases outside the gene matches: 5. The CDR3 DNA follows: TGTGCCAGTAGTCCAGGGACAGGGGGTGACACTGAAGCTTTCTTT. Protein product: CASSPGTGGDTEAFF.

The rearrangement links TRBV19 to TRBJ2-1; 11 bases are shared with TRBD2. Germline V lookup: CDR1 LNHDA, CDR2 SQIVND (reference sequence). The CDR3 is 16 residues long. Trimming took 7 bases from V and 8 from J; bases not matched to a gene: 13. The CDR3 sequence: CASTTTSGVFGHEQFF. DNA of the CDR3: TGTGCCAGTACTACGACTAGCGGGGTCTTCGGGCATGAGCAGTTCTTC.